The 17 T cell receptor beta chains reported below all come from one sample, sequenced in a study of CD8 T cells in ankylosing spondylitis. Using its own MiXCR run on the 5' RACE reads, TCRdb lists one record per CDR3 protein. The sample records around 140,000 distinct CDR3 sequences, more than 15% being singletons. Antigens of these TCRs are unknown. Overall study results and limits: A TCR beta motif of eight or nine highly homologous variants seemed to mark ankylosing spondylitis blood.

The sample taken for sequencing was blood, either unsorted or a sorted T cell fraction (not recorded which). The receptors come from a male donor with ankylosing spondylitis.

The chain uses TRBV7-9 and TRBJ2-1; either TRBD1 or TRBD2 may fit D (5 bases each). CDR1 and CDR2 from the germline V gene are SEHNR and FQNEAQ (reference sequence). The CDR3 loop spans 16 amino acids. V was clipped by 4 bases and J by 1 base, with 14 bases between them. The CDR3 sequence is CASSSPPGPSYNEQFF. As DNA, the CDR3 is TGTGCCAGCAGCTCCCCCCCGGGGCCATCCTACAATGAGCAGTTCTTC.

As DNA, the CDR3 is TGTGCCAGCAGTTTGCACAGTTTCAACGAAAAACTGTTTTTT. It yields the protein CASSLHSFNEKLFF. The chain combines TRBV28 with TRBJ1-4, with D hard to call. In germline, CDR1 is MDHEN, CDR2 SYDVKM. V lost 3 bases and J lost 8, with 13 bases in between. This CDR3 region has 14 residues.

This clonotype was found a few times. V gene TRBV2 combines with J gene TRBJ2-7; TRBD1 matches 10 bases. CDR3 size: 12 residues. The germline CDR1 and CDR2 sequences are SNHLY and FYNNEI. The V segment lost 8 bases and the J segment 6 bases; nucleotides outside the gene matches: 4. The CDR3 coding sequence is TGTGCCAGCTCCGGGACAGGGGTCGAGCAGTACTTC. Its protein product is CASSGTGVEQYF.

V gene TRBV29-1 combines with J gene TRBJ2-3; TRBD2 matches 7 bases. Germline lookup yields CDR1 SQVTM and CDR2 ANQGSEA. J was trimmed by 5 bases and V by 4 bases; bases with no gene match: 15. The CDR3 covers 16 residues. The CDR3 sequence is CSVGPGRAANEDTQYF. The CDR3 region has the DNA TGCAGCGTTGGGCCGGGGAGGGCGGCCAATGAAGATACGCAGTATTTT.

The chain has TRBV7-3 and TRBJ2-1, with 13 bases matching TRBD2. The CDR3 length is 17 residues. Germline V gene sequence: CDR1 SGHTA, CDR2 FQGTGA. V lost 5 bases to trimming and J lost 0 bases; unmatched junction nucleotides: 4. As DNA, the CDR3 is TGTGCCAGCAGCCCAGGGACTAGCGGGAACTCCTACAATGAGCAGTTCTTC. Amino acids: CASSPGTSGNSYNEQFF.

This clonotype has only a few counts. J is TRBJ1-4 and V is TRBV4-1; D call uncertain. The CDR3 spans 13 residues. Trimming took off 0 bases at V and 8 bases at J, with 7 bases between the two ends. Germline assignment: CDR1 MGHRA and CDR2 YSYEKL. The CDR3 coding sequence is TGCGCCAGCAGCCAAGATGATCTCGAAAAACTGTTTTTT. Translation: CASSQDDLEKLFF.

The V gene is TRBV7-2, the J gene TRBJ1-6, with D possibly being TRBD1 (6 bases). The CDR3 has 14 amino acids. Trimming took 5 bases from V and 9 from J, leaving 14 bases between them. CDR1 is SGHTA and CDR2 is FQGNSA in the germline V gene. In DNA form, the CDR3 reads TGTGCCAGCAGCCCAACGACAGGATTTTCACCCCTCCACTTT. Translation gives CASSPTTGFSPLHF.

The table lists this clonotype with many counts. CDR3 residues: CASSLAAFGTSGYNEQFF. CDR3 nucleotides: TGTGCCAGCAGCTTAGCAGCTTTCGGGACTAGCGGTTACAATGAGCAGTTCTTC. This chain uses TRBV7-6 with TRBJ2-1, with 11 positions matching TRBD2. With V trimmed by 0 bases and J by 4 bases, 8 bases remained unmatched. CDR3 size: 18 residues. Germline loops: CDR1 SGHVS, CDR2 FNYEAQ.

The CDR3: CASRLDSEGGYTF. The CDR3, as DNA: TGTGCCAGCAGGCTGGACAGCGAGGGTGGCTACACCTTC. The gene calls are TRBV27 and TRBJ1-2, with D possibly TRBD1 on 6 matching bases. CDR1 and CDR2 (germline): MNHEY, SMNVEV (reference sequence). V dropped 6 bases and J dropped 7 bases, with 15 bases sitting between them. CDR3 length: 13 amino acids.

Only a few counts were recorded for this clonotype. The gene calls are TRBV4-1 and TRBJ1-2; maybe TRBD1 (5 bases). V lost 0 bases and J lost 8, with 16 bases in between. The CDR3 spans 15 residues. CDR1 is MGHRA, CDR2 YSYEKL, per germline. The CDR3 DNA follows: TGCGCCAGCAGCCAAGACCGCGGAGGGGCGCAGGGCTACACCTTC. Translation gives CASSQDRGGAQGYTF.

This clonotype turned up a few times. This chain connects TRBV7-6 to TRBJ1-5; D is possibly TRBD1 (5 bases). The CDR3 covers 14 residues. Germline V gene data show CDR1 as SGHVS and CDR2 as FNYEAQ. The V end lost 1 base, the J end lost 6 bases, and 10 bases lay between the germline ends. The CDR3 DNA follows: TGTGCCAGCAGCTTAGGAGGACACGGTCAGCCCCAGCATTTT. Translating it yields CASSLGGHGQPQHF.

This clonotype showed up just a few times. The rearrangement uses TRBV7-8 and TRBJ2-2; D is possibly TRBD1 (6 bases). In germline, CDR1 is SGHVS, CDR2 FQNEAQ. The germline V and J ends were trimmed by 2 bases and 6 bases, with 10 bases remaining between them. The CDR3 runs 14 residues. The CDR3, as DNA: TGTGCCAGCAGCTTAATTCAGGGGCCCGGGGAGCTGTTTTTT. It translates to CASSLIQGPGELFF.

This chain uses TRBV2 with TRBJ2-7; TRBD1 might be the D (5 bases). V lost 6 bases, J lost 2 bases, and 14 bases lay in between. CDR1 SNHLY and CDR2 FYNNEI come from the germline V gene. The CDR3 is made up of 14 amino acids. CDR3 protein: CASSDADRTYEQYF. The DNA of the CDR3 is TGTGCCAGCAGCGACGCCGACAGAACCTACGAGCAGTACTTC.

A few counts support this clonotype. V gene TRBV5-1 combines with J gene TRBJ2-7, with 7 bases matching TRBD1. Trimming cost V 5 bases and J 3 bases; bases outside gene matches: 5. The CDR3 is 13 residues long. The V gene's germline CDR1 is SGHRS and CDR2 YFSETQ. The CDR3 loop reads CASRRGQIYEQYF. Written as DNA, the CDR3 is TGCGCCAGCAGAAGGGGGCAGATCTACGAGCAGTACTTC.

This chain uses TRBV21-1 with TRBJ1-2. TRBV21-1 counts as a pseudogene. This CDR3 is 17 amino acids long. The DNA for the CDR3 is TGTGCCAGCAGCAAAGCGCGCTTTCCAGGAACCCTTTATGGCTACACCTTC. Translating it yields CASSKARFPGTLYGYTF.

This sequence joins TRBV9 and TRBJ2-5; either TRBD1 or TRBD2 may supply D (5 bases each). Germline V gives CDR1 SGDLS, CDR2 YYNGEE. CDR3 length: 14 residues. Trimming took off 4 bases at V and 6 bases at J, with 16 bases between the two ends. In nucleotides, the CDR3 is TGTGCCAGCAGCCACCGGGACCTTCCGAAGACCCAGTACTTC. Translating gives CASSHRDLPKTQYF.

This clonotype has a handful of counts. The genes are TRBV12-3 or TRBV12-4 and TRBJ2-5, with 7 bases identical to TRBD2. The V segment lost 7 bases and the J segment 6 bases; nucleotides outside the gene matches: 11. This CDR3 is built from 14 residues. In DNA, the CDR3 is TGTGCCAGCACTCTCGGGGCTAGCGGAAAGACCCAGTACTTC. It encodes CASTLGASGKTQYF.